The 26 T cell receptor beta chains listed next were all sequenced from one sample in a study of early stage breast cancer tumors (dated by TCRdb to between 2016 and 2019). Library prep was done by the immunoSEQ multiplex PCR assay. Entries here come from immuneACCESS through TCRdb and include only in-frame sequences with V and J called. Some clones fail to appear in such tables; in the studies checked, an unresolved V gene covers under half of the shortfall, and the cause of the remainder is unknown. The sample table shows about 48,000 clones, and 83% are seen once. Clones ranked in the top ten supply around 1.5% of the sample. The sequencing input was blood. These receptors were obtained from a person in their fifties with breast cancer.

The chain carries TRBV10-3 and TRBJ2-3; no clear D gene. CDR3 length equals 13 residues. V lost 10 bases and J 4 bases, leaving 15 bases between the germline ends. Germline V CDR1 and CDR2: ENHRY, SYGVKD. The CDR3: CATHRIESDTQYF. CDR3 nucleotide sequence: TGTGCCACCCACAGAATCGAGTCAGATACGCAGTATTTT.

The chain joins TRBV7-9 to TRBJ1-1; no clear D gene. The CDR3 consists of 15 residues. Trimming pared 2 bases from V and 3 bases from J, leaving 13 bases between. The germline gives CDR1 SEHNR, CDR2 FQNEAQ (reference sequence). The CDR3 region is CASSLRIRIDTEAFF. CDR3 coding DNA: TGTGCCAGCAGCTTACGAATCAGGATAGACACTGAAGCTTTCTTT.

CDR3 bases: TGTGCCAGCAGTGAAGCGTCGACAGGGTTTAATGGCTACACCTTC. As protein: CASSEASTGFNGYTF. The chain links TRBV2 to TRBJ1-2, with 7 bases fitting TRBD1. CDR1 and CDR2 from the germline V gene are SNHLY and FYNNEI. V shed 0 bases and J 6 bases; nucleotides not matched to a gene: 7. The CDR3 loop spans 15 amino acids.

In its sample, this clone was seen once. The V call is TRBV5-8, the J call TRBJ2-7; 11 nucleotides align to TRBD2. The CDR3 totals 17 residues. Germline CDR1 SGHTS, CDR2 YDEGEE. With 1 base clipped from V and 2 bases from J, the junction kept 8 bases outside the gene matches. The CDR3 coding sequence is TGTGCCAGCAGCTTGAAAACTACGACTAGCGGGGCCTACGAGCAGTACTTC. Translating it yields CASSLKTTTSGAYEQYF.

This chain joins TRBV7-2 and TRBJ2-2; 10 bases fit TRBD1. Germline assignment: CDR1 SGHTA and CDR2 FQGNSA. V was pared by 2 bases and J by 6 bases, with 3 bases of the junction left unmatched. This CDR3 spans 15 amino acids. For the CDR3, the DNA is TGTGCCAGCAGCTTAATGGGGACAGGGGCCGGGGAGCTGTTTTTT. Amino acid sequence: CASSLMGTGAGELFF.

This clone appeared a few times. This chain joins TRBV11-1 and TRBJ2-2; 15 bases align to TRBD2. Trimming cost V 6 bases and J 7 bases; bases outside gene matches: 9. Per the germline V gene, CDR1 is SGHAT and CDR2 is FQDESV (reference sequence). The CDR3 runs 17 residues. The CDR3 is CASRPGLAGGPIGELFF. The DNA for the CDR3 is TGTGCCAGCAGGCCGGGACTAGCGGGAGGCCCTATCGGGGAGCTGTTTTTT.

The chain carries TRBV6-5 and TRBJ1-6; D unclear. The CDR3 sequence is 15 residues long. Trimming shortened V by 2 bases and J by 7 bases, and 12 bases separated the two germline ends. Germline CDR1 is MNHEY and CDR2 is SVGAGI. CDR3 amino acids: CASSYDPRINSPLHF. The CDR3 DNA is TGTGCCAGCAGTTACGACCCCCGGATCAATTCACCCCTCCACTTT.

The chain employs TRBV7-2 and TRBJ2-3; 8 nucleotides line up with TRBD2. Per the germline V gene, CDR1 is SGHTA and CDR2 is FQGNSA. This CDR3 region has 18 residues. V lost 5 bases and J lost 3; bases outside the gene matches: 16. The CDR3 reads CASSSLAGIPLGTDTQYF. CDR3 DNA: TGTGCCAGCAGCAGTTTAGCGGGGATACCGTTAGGGACAGATACGCAGTATTTT.

The chain recombines TRBV7-2 with TRBJ2-1; 12 nucleotides align to TRBD2. Germline CDR1 is SGHTA and CDR2 is FQGNSA. After removal of 8 bases from V and 8 bases from J, the junction contained 10 bases not matched to a gene. The CDR3 covers 15 residues. CDR3 in amino acids: CASGTPGTSGYEQFF. CDR3 coding DNA: TGTGCCAGCGGAACACCCGGGACTAGCGGGTATGAGCAGTTCTTC.

The rearrangement joins TRBV7-9 to TRBJ1-2; the match to TRBD1 covers 9 bases. Germline-derived CDR1 and CDR2 are SEHNR and FQNEAQ (reference sequence). The CDR3 extends over 13 amino acids. V was clipped by 5 bases and J by 5 bases; unmatched bases: 3. CDR3 bases: TGTGCCAGCAGCCCTGACAGGGGGTATGGCTACACCTTC. As protein: CASSPDRGYGYTF.

V and J are TRBV6-1 and TRBJ2-3, with 9 nucleotides matching TRBD2. CDR1 and CDR2 (germline): MNHNS, SASEGT. The CDR3 consists of 15 residues. V was pared by 7 bases and J by 2 bases, with 7 bases of the junction left unmatched. The DNA for the CDR3 is TGTGCCAGCACCCTGACTAGCGGAAACACAGATACGCAGTATTTT. Encoded protein: CASTLTSGNTDTQYF.

This chain links TRBV5-8 with TRBJ2-7, with a weak D call TRBD2 (7 bases). This CDR3 comprises 15 residues. Per the germline V gene, CDR1 is SGHTS and CDR2 is YDEGEE. The germline V and J ends were trimmed by 0 bases and 1 base, with 11 bases remaining between them. CDR3 coding DNA: TGTGCCAGCAGCTTGGAAGGGGGGGCTTCCTACGAGCAGTACTTC. It encodes CASSLEGGASYEQYF.

The genes are TRBV27 and TRBJ2-7, with TRBD1 matching over 8 bases. From germline, CDR1 is MNHEY and CDR2 SMNVEV (reference sequence). This CDR3 spans 16 amino acids. The V and J ends lost 3 bases and 2 bases, in that order; junction bases with no gene match: 9. CDR3 sequence reads: CASSFSTGDLTYEQYF. In DNA, the CDR3 is TGTGCCAGCAGTTTCTCGACAGGGGACCTAACCTACGAGCAGTACTTC.

The chain couples TRBV5-6 to TRBJ1-2; 10 nucleotides line up with TRBD1. The germline V gene has CDR1 SGHDT and CDR2 YYEEEE. V was clipped by 2 bases and J by 5 bases; unmatched bases: 6. The CDR3 totals 15 residues. CDR3 loop: CASSFRDRGGYGYTF. DNA for the CDR3: TGTGCCAGCAGCTTCCGGGACAGGGGAGGATATGGCTACACCTTC.

This sequence joins TRBV6-6 and TRBJ2-5; unclear D gene. The V end lost 5 bases, the J end lost 5 bases, and 12 bases lay between the germline ends. The CDR3 has 13 residues. Germline loops: CDR1 MNHNY, CDR2 SVGAGI (reference sequence). CDR3 in DNA: TGTGCCAGCAGTACCTCCTTTCCTGAGACCCAGTACTTC. Translating it yields CASSTSFPETQYF.

The J gene is TRBJ1-4, the V gene TRBV7-8; D gene uncertain. V was cut by 3 bases and J by 8 bases, with 10 bases left in between. From germline, CDR1 is SGHVS and CDR2 FQNEAQ. The CDR3 is 13 amino acids. Written as DNA, the CDR3 is TGTGCCAGCAGCTTTAACAACTGGGAAAAACTGTTTTTT. As protein: CASSFNNWEKLFF. Full variable domain (missing parts from reference TRBV7-8 and TRBJ1-4): GAGVSQSPRYKVAKRGQDVALRCDPISGHVSLFWYQQALGQGPEFLTYFQNEAQLDKSGLPSDRFFAERPEGSVSTLKIQRTQQEDSAVYLCASSFNNWEKLFFGSGTQLSVL.

The gene calls are TRBV18 and TRBJ2-1; 10 bases map to TRBD2. Germline CDR1 reads KGHSH; CDR2 reads LQKENI. The junction had 4 bases not matched to a gene; V was cut back by 3 bases and J by 5 bases. The CDR3 length is 15 residues. CDR3 region: CASSPGSGRDNEQFF. CDR3 in DNA: TGTGCCAGCTCACCTGGGAGCGGGAGGGACAATGAGCAGTTCTTC.

In its sample, this clone was seen once. The rearrangement joins TRBV9 to TRBJ2-5; D might be TRBD2 (5 bases). The germline V and J ends were trimmed by 0 bases and 2 bases, with 14 bases remaining between them. The CDR3 sequence is 16 residues long. Germline CDR1 SGDLS, CDR2 YYNGEE. The CDR3 coding sequence is TGTGCCAGCAGCGTAGCGTTGTCGGGATCTCAAGAGACCCAGTACTTC. As protein: CASSVALSGSQETQYF.

The rearrangement uses TRBV19 and TRBJ2-5, with TRBD1 as a possible D gene (6 bases). This CDR3 has 12 amino acids. The ends were cut back, 8 bases at V and 0 bases at J, with 7 bases in the middle. Germline values: CDR1 LNHDA, CDR2 SQIVND (reference sequence). The CDR3 sequence is CASRDNQETQYF. The CDR3 bases are TGTGCCAGTCGGGACAACCAAGAGACCCAGTACTTC.

The chain links TRBV21-1 to TRBJ1-4; the table's D call, TRBD1, has no DNA check behind it. TRBV21-1 represents a pseudogene. This CDR3 contains 15 residues. The CDR3 nucleotides are TGTGCCAGCAGCGTAGAACAGGGGTTAAATGAAAAACTGTTTTTT. Its protein is CASSVEQGLNEKLFF.

The chain combines TRBV4-2 with TRBJ2-3; 12 positions agree with TRBD2. Germline V lookup: CDR1 LGHNA, CDR2 YNFKEQ. The CDR3 has 17 residues. Unmatched junction bases numbered 7, after V lost 0 bases and J lost 6 bases. CDR3 in amino acids: CASSQETGLAGRDTQYF. The CDR3 bases are TGTGCCAGCAGCCAAGAAACAGGACTAGCGGGAAGGGATACGCAGTATTTT.

The rearrangement links TRBV4-3 to TRBJ2-7; D gene unclear. CDR3 length: 16 amino acids. Germline V gene lookup returns CDR1 LGHNA and CDR2 YSLEER. Trimming shortened V by 0 bases and J by 2 bases, and 14 bases separated the two germline ends. The CDR3 is CASSQDRRARAYEQYF. The CDR3 DNA reads as TGCGCCAGCAGCCAAGATCGGAGAGCGAGAGCCTACGAGCAGTACTTC.

The V gene is TRBV10-1, the J gene TRBJ2-3, with D unresolved. In germline, CDR1 is WNHNN, CDR2 SYGVQD (reference sequence). The CDR3 spans 15 residues. Trimming left V 2 bases short and J 1 base short, with 10 bases between. CDR3: CASSEPGPGTDTQYF. CDR3 DNA sequence: TGCGCCAGCAGTGAGCCAGGCCCCGGCACAGATACGCAGTATTTT.

The chain combines TRBV19 with TRBJ1-5; D is perhaps TRBD1 (6 bases). This CDR3 spans 13 amino acids. Germline V gene sequence: CDR1 LNHDA, CDR2 SQIVND (reference sequence). V lost 7 bases, J lost 7 bases, and 14 bases lay in between. The CDR3 DNA reads TGTGCCAGTAACCCGATTCAGGGGCAGCCCCAGCATTTT. The encoded protein is CASNPIQGQPQHF.

This clone was recorded only once. The rearrangement joins TRBV6-5 to TRBJ1-1; no clear D gene. Germline CDR1 MNHEY, CDR2 SVGAGI. The V and J ends lost 2 bases and 1 base respectively, with 5 bases between them. The CDR3 loop spans 13 amino acids. CDR3 in DNA: TGTGCCAGCAGTTACGAGGCGAACACTGAAGCTTTCTTT. It yields the protein CASSYEANTEAFF.

The chain carries TRBV29-1 and TRBJ2-2, with D perhaps TRBD1 (5 bases). The V end was cut by 7 bases, the J end by 1 base, with 7 bases between. The germline V gene encodes CDR1 SQVTM and CDR2 ANQGSEA. The CDR3 is 12 amino acids. The chain's CDR3 is CSAGQNTGELFF. For the CDR3, the DNA is TGCAGCGCAGGACAGAACACCGGGGAGCTGTTTTTT.